This TCR beta chain was obtained from a study of regulatory T cells in long-lasting Graves disease. Study-level results: New patients shared approximately 930 public clonotypes, fewer than the roughly 2,600 shared by persistent patients.

Time point: newly diagnosed GD, antithyroid drugs for less than 3 months. PBMCs were the source of the RNA used for TCR sequencing. This clonotype was observed many times. The antigen is not known. Germline values: CDR1 KGHSH, CDR2 LQKENI. V was pared by 1 base and J by 5 bases, with 8 bases between. The CDR3 loop spans 14 amino acids. CDR3 regions were amplified by Arm-PCR using iRepertoire HTBI primers to build TCR beta libraries. TCRdb re-analysed the multiplex PCR reads in MiXCR, keeping a single row per CDR3 protein. Here the sample spans 200,000 to 250,000 distinct CDR3 sequences, 20% being singletons.

The sequence came from a female donor with Graves disease. This material consisted of peripheral blood mononuclear cells (PBMCs), taken at new diagnosis, from a patient treated with antithyroid drugs. V is TRBV18 and J is TRBJ2-2; D gene uncertain. The DNA of the CDR3 is TGTGCCAGCTCACCACGGGCGGTGACCGGGGAGCTGTTTTTT. It specifies CASSPRAVTGELFF.